This T cell receptor (beta chain) derives from a study of CD8+CD57+ T cells in acquired aplastic anemia. At the level of the study: DNA per sorted CD4+ or CD8+ sample ranged about 0.17 to 27.4 ug, averaging 3.2 ug.

All sequencing subjects had displayed CD8+CD57+ cell expansion on flow cytometry. TCR beta VDJ and CDR3 profiling used genomic DNA as template. TCRdb re-called the reads with MiXCR, one entry per CDR3 protein. The sample carries hundreds of thousands of distinct CDR3 sequences, less than 35% recorded once. Many counts were recorded for this clonotype. Its antigen is undetermined. This CDR3 spans 16 amino acids. The germline V and J ends were trimmed by 6 bases and 1 base, with 21 bases remaining between them. Germline V gene data show CDR1 as SQVTM and CDR2 as ANQGSEA. Study-wide points: Significant differences in CD8+ Simpson's diversity were not observed between patients and controls. A set of about 28 CD8+ CDR3 sequences was shared between patients and controls, and these sequences appeared highly expressed in patients.

Sequencing was done on a sample of sorted CD4+, CD8+, or CD8+CD57+ T cells (not recorded which) from PBMCs. This TCR derives from a human donor with aplastic anemia. V and J are TRBV29-1 and TRBJ1-2, with D tentatively TRBD1 (6 bases). The DNA of the CDR3 is TGCAGCGTCGAGCCCCAGGGGTCGTCGAATAACTATGGCTACACCTTC. Amino acids: CSVEPQGSSNNYGYTF.